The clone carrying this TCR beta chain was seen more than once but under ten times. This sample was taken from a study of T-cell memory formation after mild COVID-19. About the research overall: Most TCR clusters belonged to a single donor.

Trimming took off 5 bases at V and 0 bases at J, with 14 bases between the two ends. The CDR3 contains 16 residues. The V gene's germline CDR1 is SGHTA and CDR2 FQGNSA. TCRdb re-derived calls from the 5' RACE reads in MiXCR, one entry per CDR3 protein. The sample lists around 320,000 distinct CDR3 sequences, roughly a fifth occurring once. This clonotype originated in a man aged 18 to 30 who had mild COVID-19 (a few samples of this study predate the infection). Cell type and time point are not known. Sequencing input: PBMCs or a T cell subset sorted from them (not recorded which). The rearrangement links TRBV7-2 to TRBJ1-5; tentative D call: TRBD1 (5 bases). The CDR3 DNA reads TGTGCCAGCAGCCCGGGGGGTCCGTATAGCAATCAGCCCCAGCATTTT. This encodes CASSPGGPYSNQPQHF.